The text below deals with one T cell receptor (beta chain). Unmatched junction bases numbered 8, after V lost 4 bases and J lost 5 bases. The germline CDR1 and CDR2 sequences are MNHEY and SMNVEV (reference sequence). The CDR3 has 15 amino acids. The entry originates in a study of blood T cell repertoires in COVID-19. The overall study: Samples of COVID-19 (acute and convalescent) were obtained from the United States, Italy and Spain.

TCRdb's copy holds only in-frame clones and misses some; the assay was immunoSEQ multiplex PCR. Of about 380,000 clones in the sample, over 65% are singletons; the top ten hold 1.1%. The sample consisted of peripheral blood. The clonotype originates from a human donor with acute or convalescent COVID-19. The donor label of this sample is uncertain. J is TRBJ2-5 and V is TRBV27; 9 bases match TRBD1. CDR3 residues: CASSSPRDRAETQYF. The CDR3, as DNA: TGTGCCAGCAGTTCACCCCGGGACAGGGCGGAGACCCAGTACTTC.